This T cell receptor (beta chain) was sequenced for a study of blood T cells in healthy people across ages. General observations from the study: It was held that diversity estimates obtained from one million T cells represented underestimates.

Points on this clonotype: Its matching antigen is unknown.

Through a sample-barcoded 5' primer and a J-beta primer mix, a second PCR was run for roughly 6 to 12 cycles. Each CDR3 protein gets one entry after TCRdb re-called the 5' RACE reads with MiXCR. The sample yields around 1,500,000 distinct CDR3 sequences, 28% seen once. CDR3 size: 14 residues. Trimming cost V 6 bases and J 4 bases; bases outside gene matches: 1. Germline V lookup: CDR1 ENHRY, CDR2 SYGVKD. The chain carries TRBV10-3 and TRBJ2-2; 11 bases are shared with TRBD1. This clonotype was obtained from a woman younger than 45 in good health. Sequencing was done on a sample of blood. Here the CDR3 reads CAISGTGGTGELFF. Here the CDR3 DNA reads TGTGCCATCAGCGGGACAGGGGGCACCGGGGAGCTGTTTTTT.